These 10 T cell receptor beta chains share one sample of origin, sequenced in a study of T cells in Graves' hyperthyroidism and ophthalmopathy. Amplified TCR beta CDR3 regions derived from RNA transcripts. The TCR CDR3 first-round RT-PCR relied on the HTBI primer set. TCRdb recomputed calls from the multiplex PCR reads with MiXCR, one row per CDR3 protein. The table includes over 200,000 distinct CDR3 sequences, approximately 16% detected once. Sequencing input: blood. These receptors originate from a man aged 40-55 years with Graves' hyperthyroidism.

This clonotype came up a few times. The chain has TRBV28 and TRBJ2-3, with D possibly matching TRBD2 (5 bases). This CDR3 region has 13 residues. Looked up from germline, CDR1 is MDHEN and CDR2 is SYDVKM. The V end lost 6 bases, the J end lost 1 base, and 8 bases lay between the germline ends. The CDR3 DNA follows: TGTGCCAGCAGAACCGGGGGCACAGATACGCAGTATTTT. This encodes CASRTGGTDTQYF. Drawing the rest from reference TRBV28 and TRBJ2-3, the complete variable domain is DVKVTQSSRYLVKRTGEKVFLECVQDMDHENMFWYRQDPGLGLRLIYFSYDVKMKEKGDIPEGYSVSREKKERFSLILESASTNQTSMYLCASRTGGTDTQYFGPGTRLTVL.

The table lists this clonotype with many counts. The V gene is TRBV2, the J gene TRBJ2-7, with D possibly being TRBD1 (5 bases). CDR3 length: 14 residues. Germline lookup yields CDR1 SNHLY and CDR2 FYNNEI. Trimming took off 7 bases at V and 1 base at J, with 14 bases between the two ends. DNA for the CDR3: TGTGCCAGCAACTCGGCAGGGTCATCCTACGAGCAGTACTTC. Translation gives CASNSAGSSYEQYF.

This clonotype was seen at least ten times. The gene calls are TRBV3-1 and TRBJ2-1; 9 nucleotides align to TRBD2. There are 15 residues in the CDR3. Trimming cost V 5 bases and J 5 bases; bases outside gene matches: 7. CDR1 and CDR2 from the germline V gene are LGHDT and YNNKEL (reference sequence). The chain's CDR3 is CASSAFSGGDNEQFF. In DNA form, the CDR3 reads TGTGCCAGCAGCGCCTTTAGCGGGGGTGACAATGAGCAGTTCTTC.

This clonotype has a handful of counts. The chain uses TRBV27 and TRBJ2-5; TRBD1 matches at 10 bases. There are 16 residues in the CDR3. Germline-derived CDR1 and CDR2 are MNHEY and SMNVEV (reference sequence). V gave up 4 bases and J gave up 5 bases; unmatched junction bases: 10. CDR3 sequence (DNA): TGTGCCAGCAGTTCCAGGGTGACAGGGGGCCGGGAGACCCAGTACTTC. Amino acids: CASSSRVTGGRETQYF.

This clonotype appeared many times. The chain links TRBV5-1 to TRBJ2-5, with 11 bases matching TRBD1. The V gene end was trimmed by 5 bases and the J gene end by 4 bases; junction bases not matched to a gene: 4. The CDR3 contains 14 residues. The germline CDR1 and CDR2 sequences are SGHRS and YFSETQ. CDR3 DNA sequence: TGCGCCAGCAGTCGGACAGGGGGCCCAGAGACCCAGTACTTC. As protein: CASSRTGGPETQYF.

The chain employs TRBV18 and TRBJ2-3, with TRBD2 matching over 7 bases. Trimming cost V 3 bases and J 3 bases; bases outside gene matches: 6. The CDR3 is 15 amino acids. Germline V gives CDR1 KGHSH, CDR2 LQKENI. Written as DNA, the CDR3 is TGTGCCAGCTCACCGTCGACTAGCCCGACAGATACGCAGTATTTT. It translates to CASSPSTSPTDTQYF. Drawing the rest from reference TRBV18 and TRBJ2-3, the complete variable domain is NAGVMQNPRHLVRRRGQEARLRCSPMKGHSHVYWYRQLPEEGLKFMVYLQKENIIDESGMPKERFSAEFPKEGPSILRIQQVVRGDSAAYFCASSPSTSPTDTQYFGPGTRLTVL.

This clonotype was detected many times. This rearrangement joins TRBV20-1 to TRBJ2-1, with a tentative D call TRBD2 (6 bases). Per the germline V gene, CDR1 is DFQATT and CDR2 is SNEGSKA (reference sequence). The CDR3 is 16 amino acids. Trimming pared 1 base from V and 0 bases from J, leaving 13 bases between. CDR3 loop: CSARGVRRDSYNEQFF. Here the CDR3 DNA reads TGCAGTGCTAGAGGGGTTCGGCGGGACTCCTACAATGAGCAGTTCTTC.

This clonotype showed up just a few times. V usage is TRBV25-1 and J usage is TRBJ2-7; 8 bases agree with TRBD1. The junction had 6 bases not matched to a gene; V was cut back by 6 bases and J by 2 bases. The CDR3 extends over 14 amino acids. Germline V gene lookup returns CDR1 MGHDK and CDR2 SYGVNS. This CDR3 is CASRQDRGAYEQYF. In DNA form, the CDR3 reads TGTGCCAGCAGACAAGACAGGGGAGCCTACGAGCAGTACTTC.

In its sample, this clonotype was seen many times. The V and J genes are TRBV4-2 and TRBJ2-7; TRBD1 matches at 9 bases. The CDR3 covers 15 residues. Germline CDR1 and CDR2: LGHNA and YNFKEQ. With 3 bases clipped from V and 0 bases from J, the junction kept 3 bases outside the gene matches. CDR3 sequence reads: CASSHGTGRSYEQYF. DNA for the CDR3: TGTGCCAGCAGCCATGGGACAGGGCGCTCCTACGAGCAGTACTTC.

This clonotype was recorded many times. CDR3 residues: CASSTTGGSYEQYF. In DNA form, the CDR3 reads TGTGCCAGCAGCACGACAGGGGGCTCCTACGAGCAGTACTTC. The rearrangement joins TRBV2 to TRBJ2-7, with TRBD1 identical over 9 bases. The germline CDR1 and CDR2 sequences are SNHLY and FYNNEI. The CDR3 is 14 residues long. With V trimmed by 6 bases and J by 0 bases, 3 bases remained unmatched. Full variable domain (remainder filled in from reference TRBV2 and TRBJ2-7): EPEVTQTPSHQVTQMGQEVILRCVPISNHLYFYWYRQILGQKVEFLVSFYNNEISEKSEIFDDQFSVERPDGSNFTLKIRSTKLEDSAMYFCASSTTGGSYEQYFGPGTRLTVT.